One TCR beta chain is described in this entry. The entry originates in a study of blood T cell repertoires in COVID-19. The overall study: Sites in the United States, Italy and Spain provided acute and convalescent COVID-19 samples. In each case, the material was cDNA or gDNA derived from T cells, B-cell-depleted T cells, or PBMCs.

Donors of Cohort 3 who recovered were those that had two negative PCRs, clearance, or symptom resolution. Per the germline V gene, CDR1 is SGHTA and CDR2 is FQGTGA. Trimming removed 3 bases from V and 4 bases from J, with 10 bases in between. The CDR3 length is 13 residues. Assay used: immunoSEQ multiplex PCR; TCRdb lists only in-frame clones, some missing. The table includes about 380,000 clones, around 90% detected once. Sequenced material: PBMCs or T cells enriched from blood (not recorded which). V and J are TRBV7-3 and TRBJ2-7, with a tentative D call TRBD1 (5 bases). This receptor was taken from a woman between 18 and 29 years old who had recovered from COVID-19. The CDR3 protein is CASSLAGRYEQYF. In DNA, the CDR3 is TGTGCCAGCAGCTTGGCAGGGCGATACGAGCAGTACTTC.